These T cell receptor beta chains were read from a single sample in a study of a mutant IDH1 vaccine in newly diagnosed glioma. The protocol was immunoSEQ multiplex PCR, while the TCRdb copy is restricted to in-frame clones and leaves out a portion. Of some 57,000 clones listed, about 80% were seen once; the top ten hold roughly 5%. The antigens for these receptors are not known. The source was PBMCs, collected from a glioma patient whose treatment included an IDH1 peptide vaccine. The source is a woman in her 40s with glioma. Some clones in this sample may be carry-over from other donors' samples. Each CDR3 is given with its conserved first and last residue. The order of the fields is J gene, clone size, V gene, D gene, CDR3 DNA, CDR3 protein. A D gene is named only where the DNA matches it firmly. Some rows mark clone size as missing; the rest say once, few, many or name a class of expanded clone.

J: TRBJ2-7; size: once; V: TRBV6-1; D: TRBD1; DNA: TGTGCCAGTCTACAGGGGGCAGGGGAGCAGTACTTC; CDR3: CASLQGAGEQYF
J: TRBJ2-7; size: once; V: TRBV4-1; D: .; DNA: TGCGCCAGCAGCCAAGAAGACAGCCAAAACTACGAGCAGTACTTC; CDR3: CASSQEDSQNYEQYF
J: TRBJ1-3; size: .; V: TRBV6-5; D: .; DNA: TGTGCCAGCAGTTACTCGCAAGGGTTTGGAAACACCATATATTTT; CDR3: CASSYSQGFGNTIYF
J: TRBJ2-5; size: .; V: TRBV19; D: .; DNA: TGTGCCAGTAGTATAGTTAGCAGGGAGACCCAGTACTTC; CDR3: CASSIVSRETQYF
J: TRBJ2-3; size: .; V: TRBV7-6; D: .; DNA: TGTGCCAGCGGAGGGGGGGGAAAAGATACGCAGTATTTT; CDR3: CASGGGGKDTQYF
J: TRBJ1-2; size: .; V: TRBV18; D: .; DNA: TGTGCCAGCTCACCACCGGGACGAGGCGTGAGGGGCTACACCTTC; CDR3: CASSPPGRGVRGYTF
J: TRBJ2-5; size: .; V: TRBV25-1; D: .; DNA: TGTGCCAGCAGTGAATCCCGCCTAAACAGGGAGAAAGAGACCCAGTACTTC; CDR3: CASSESRLNREKETQYF
J: TRBJ1-1; size: .; V: TRBV5-6; D: .; DNA: TGTGCCAGCAGCCGGGGGGCTGAAGCTTTCTTT; CDR3: CASSRGAEAFF
J: TRBJ2-2; size: .; V: TRBV18; D: .; DNA: TGTGCCAGCTCACCGAAGGGGCTGGGGGAGCTGTTTTTT; CDR3: CASSPKGLGELFF
J: TRBJ1-6; size: .; V: TRBV6-4; D: .; DNA: TGTGCCAGCAGTCCGGACCCCGACTCACCCCTCCACTTT; CDR3: CASSPDPDSPLHF
J: TRBJ1-1; size: few; V: TRBV7-2; D: .; DNA: TGTGCCAGCAGCCGCGCCCCACAGGGTCCTTTAGGGAACACTGAAGCTTTCTTT; CDR3: CASSRAPQGPLGNTEAFF
J: TRBJ1-1; size: .; V: TRBV6-5; D: TRBD1; DNA: TGTGCCAGCAGTCCTACAGGGGTAGAAGCTTTCTTT; CDR3: CASSPTGVEAFF
J: TRBJ1-5; size: .; V: TRBV5-6; D: .; DNA: TGTGCCAGCAGCTTGGGACGGGGTCGCAATCAGCCCCAGCATTTT; CDR3: CASSLGRGRNQPQHF
J: TRBJ1-2; size: few; V: TRBV19; D: .; DNA: TGTGCCAGTAAAGACAGCCCACCTTCTTATGGCTACACCTTC; CDR3: CASKDSPPSYGYTF
J: TRBJ2-3; size: .; V: TRBV7-9; D: .; DNA: TGTGCCAGCAGCCTCGGACCCCTAACGCAGTATTTT; CDR3: CASSLGPLTQYF
J: TRBJ1-1; size: .; V: TRBV27; D: .; DNA: TGTGCCAGCAGTTTCGCCTGGGGCCACACTGAAGCTTTCTTT; CDR3: CASSFAWGHTEAFF
J: TRBJ2-1; size: .; V: TRBV5-1; D: .; DNA: TGCGCCAGCAGCTTGGTACAGTCCAACAATGAGCAGTTCTTC; CDR3: CASSLVQSNNEQFF
J: TRBJ2-3; size: .; V: TRBV5-1; D: TRBD2; DNA: TGCGCCAGCAGCTTGGGGGTACGGGGGGATGGCACAGATACGCAGTATTTT; CDR3: CASSLGVRGDGTDTQYF
J: TRBJ1-2; size: .; V: TRBV5-5; D: .; DNA: TGTGCCAGCAGCCGAGAACGGGACACCCTTAACTATGGCTACACCTTC; CDR3: CASSRERDTLNYGYTF
J: TRBJ2-2; size: .; V: TRBV10-2; D: TRBD1; DNA: TGCGCCAGCAGTGAGCCAAGGGACAGGAACACCGGGGAGCTGTTTTTT; CDR3: CASSEPRDRNTGELFF
J: TRBJ2-2; size: .; V: TRBV5-8; D: TRBD1; DNA: TGTGCCAGCAGCCTAGGGACAGGGAACGGCGGGGAGCTGTTTTTT; CDR3: CASSLGTGNGGELFF
J: TRBJ1-5; size: .; V: TRBV30; D: .; DNA: TGTGCCTGGCAGGCTGATAGCAATCAGCCCCAGCATTTT; CDR3: CAWQADSNQPQHF
J: TRBJ1-5; size: .; V: TRBV28; D: TRBD1; DNA: TGTGCCAGCAGAGACAGGGACAATCAGCCCCAGCATTTT; CDR3: CASRDRDNQPQHF
J: TRBJ2-7; size: few; V: TRBV2; D: .; DNA: TGTGCCAGCAGTGTAGCATACGAGCAGTACTTC; CDR3: CASSVAYEQYF
J: TRBJ2-7; size: .; V: TRBV6-1; D: .; DNA: TGTGCCAGCAGTGTTCAGAACTACGAGCAGTACTTC; CDR3: CASSVQNYEQYF
J: TRBJ1-2; size: once; V: TRBV30; D: TRBD1; DNA: TGTGCCTGGAGTCGGGACAGGGCAAAAAGCGGCTATGGCTACACCTTC; CDR3: CAWSRDRAKSGYGYTF
J: TRBJ2-6; size: once; V: TRBV19; D: .; DNA: TGTGCCAGTAGTAAACAGGACTCTGGGGCCAACGTCCTGACTTTC; CDR3: CASSKQDSGANVLTF
J: TRBJ1-4; size: .; V: TRBV5-6; D: .; DNA: TGTGCCAGCAGGGAACAGGGCAGGGGCGAAAAACTGTTTTTT; CDR3: CASREQGRGEKLFF
J: TRBJ1-1; size: .; V: TRBV9; D: .; DNA: TGTGCCAGCAGCGTAGGTACCGCCGACACTGAAGCTTTCTTT; CDR3: CASSVGTADTEAFF
J: TRBJ2-5; size: .; V: TRBV5-1; D: TRBD1; DNA: TGCGCCAGCAGCGAGGGGCCGACAGGGGGCGGAGAGACCCAGTACTTC; CDR3: CASSEGPTGGGETQYF
J: TRBJ1-1; size: .; V: TRBV29-1; D: .; DNA: TGCAGCGTAGGACACCGAGGCATGAACACTGAAGCTTTCTTT; CDR3: CSVGHRGMNTEAFF
J: TRBJ1-2; size: .; V: TRBV5-1; D: .; DNA: TGCGCCAGCAGCTTGGTCTCGCCAGATAACTATGGCTACACCTTC; CDR3: CASSLVSPDNYGYTF
J: TRBJ2-7; size: .; V: TRBV7-9; D: TRBD1; DNA: TGTGCCAGCAGCTTAGTACGGACAGGGACGGACGAGCAGTACTTC; CDR3: CASSLVRTGTDEQYF
J: TRBJ2-1; size: .; V: TRBV7-9; D: .; DNA: TGTGCCAGCAGCCTTGGGGGATATGAGCAGTTCTTC; CDR3: CASSLGGYEQFF
J: TRBJ1-1; size: few; V: TRBV5-5; D: .; DNA: TGTGCCAGCAGCCCAGGGTTCGCGAACACTGAAGCTTTCTTT; CDR3: CASSPGFANTEAFF
J: TRBJ2-2; size: .; V: TRBV2; D: TRBD1; DNA: TGTGCCAGCAGTGGGGACAGGGGATACACCGGGGAGCTGTTTTTT; CDR3: CASSGDRGYTGELFF
J: TRBJ2-7; size: .; V: TRBV5-4; D: TRBD2; DNA: TGTGCCAGCAGCTTCGATCTACTAGCGGGTGGTACCTACGAGCAGTACTTC; CDR3: CASSFDLLAGGTYEQYF
J: TRBJ2-7; size: once; V: TRBV10-2; D: .; DNA: TGCGCCAGCAGTGAGCCAGGGTTTAGAGGGGACGAGCAGTACTTC; CDR3: CASSEPGFRGDEQYF
J: TRBJ2-7; size: .; V: TRBV29-1; D: TRBD1; DNA: TGCAGCGTACAGACAGGGCGAGAGCAGTACTTC; CDR3: CSVQTGREQYF